The 32 T cell receptor beta chains below were found in one sample sequenced in a study of blood T cell repertoires in COVID-19. TCRdb's copy holds only in-frame clones and misses some; the assay was immunoSEQ multiplex PCR. The sample has 50,000 to 70,000 clones; about 80% are singletons. The sample consisted of peripheral blood. These receptors were obtained from a man aged 50 to 59 with active or convalescent COVID-19.

The rearrangement joins TRBV7-9 to TRBJ1-6; D not certain. CDR3 length: 13 amino acids. The ends were cut back, 4 bases at V and 8 bases at J, with 9 bases in the middle. CDR1 is SEHNR and CDR2 is FQNEAQ in the germline V gene (reference sequence). The CDR3 DNA sequence: TGTGCCAGCAGCTCGGTCCCGTATTCACCCCTCCACTTT. Translation: CASSSVPYSPLHF.

The chain uses TRBV25-1 and TRBJ2-3; a weak D match, TRBD1 (7 bases). The CDR3 has 16 amino acids. CDR1 is MGHDK, CDR2 SYGVNS, per germline. V was shortened by 2 bases and J by 0 bases, with 12 bases between the two germline ends. CDR3 protein: CASSELEGASTDTQYF. Written as DNA, the CDR3 is TGTGCCAGCAGTGAACTGGAGGGGGCCAGCACAGATACGCAGTATTTT.

V and J are TRBV5-6 and TRBJ2-1; the D is unclear. The germline V gene has CDR1 SGHDT and CDR2 YYEEEE. The CDR3 length is 15 residues. Trimming shortened V by 2 bases and J by 0 bases, and 9 bases separated the two germline ends. The CDR3 coding sequence is TGTGCCAGCAGCTTAGATGCGAGCTCCTACAATGAGCAGTTCTTC. Its protein product is CASSLDASSYNEQFF.

This CDR3 is CSLLFYNEQFF. In DNA, the CDR3 is TGCAGCCTCCTTTTCTACAATGAGCAGTTCTTC. The genes are TRBV20-1 and TRBJ2-1; D is ambiguous. This CDR3 region has 11 residues. The germline CDR1 and CDR2 sequences are DFQATT and SNEGSKA (reference sequence).

This clone was counted between two and nine times. V and J are TRBV9 and TRBJ1-6; no reliable D call. Germline V gives CDR1 SGDLS, CDR2 YYNGEE. With 6 bases removed from V and 5 bases from J, the gap between germline ends came to 12 bases. The CDR3 runs 14 residues. CDR3 bases: TGTGCCAGCACCCGGACGGGGAATAATTCACCCCTCCACTTT. Protein: CASTRTGNNSPLHF.

The gene calls are TRBV7-3 and TRBJ1-1; D perhaps matches TRBD1 (5 bases). There are 14 residues in the CDR3. CDR1 is SGHTA, CDR2 FQGTGA, per germline. V was cut by 2 bases and J by 1 base, with 8 bases left in between. CDR3 bases: TGTGCCAGCAGCTTACTGGGGGGGAACACTGAAGCTTTCTTT. Amino acids: CASSLLGGNTEAFF.

This sequence joins TRBV19 and TRBJ2-7; no clear D. Germline lookup yields CDR1 LNHDA and CDR2 SQIVND (reference sequence). The CDR3 spans 15 residues. The germline V and J ends were trimmed by 1 base and 1 base, with 11 bases remaining between them. CDR3 in amino acids: CASSIVRAPSYEQYF. CDR3 DNA: TGTGCCAGTAGTATAGTGCGAGCCCCATCCTACGAGCAGTACTTC.

This chain uses TRBV5-4 with TRBJ2-5; the match to TRBD2 covers 7 bases. The CDR3 spans 16 residues. Trimming took 2 bases from V and 2 from J; bases not matched to a gene: 9. Germline V CDR1 and CDR2: SGHNT, YYREEE (reference sequence). The CDR3 loop is CASSFGPSGFQETQYF. The CDR3 coding sequence is TGTGCCAGCAGCTTTGGCCCTAGCGGATTTCAAGAGACCCAGTACTTC.

The V gene is TRBV3-1 (or the pseudogene TRBV3-2), the J gene TRBJ2-1; TRBD2 agrees at 11 bases. Germline V CDR1 and CDR2: LGHDT, YNNKEL (reference sequence). The J segment lost 10 bases and the V segment lost 2 bases, leaving 7 bases of the junction unmatched. The CDR3 contains 15 residues. Written as DNA, the CDR3 is TGTGCCAGCAGCCAAATAGCGGGAGGGCCAAGGGAGCAGTTCTTC. Amino acid sequence: CASSQIAGGPREQFF.

V and J are TRBV7-6 and TRBJ2-1, with 8 bases fitting TRBD2. The ends lost 6 bases at V and 4 bases at J; junction bases unmatched: 8. Germline CDR1 and CDR2: SGHVS and FNYEAQ. The CDR3 length is 15 residues. The CDR3 DNA reads as TGTGCCAGCAGTCCCGAGCGGGGGACATACAATGAGCAGTTCTTC. Translated: CASSPERGTYNEQFF.

This clone was recorded once. The gene calls are TRBV7-2 and TRBJ2-7; TRBD2 is a possible D gene (5 bases). V dropped 5 bases and J dropped 7 bases, with 18 bases sitting between them. The germline CDR1 and CDR2 sequences are SGHTA and FQGNSA. The CDR3 sequence is 14 residues long. The CDR3, as DNA: TGTGCCAGCAGCCCTCCGAGGGAGATCGGTGAGCAGTACTTC. Protein sequence: CASSPPREIGEQYF.

The chain combines TRBV29-1 with TRBJ1-2; TRBD1 is a possible D gene (6 bases). The germline gives CDR1 SQVTM, CDR2 ANQGSEA. CDR3 length: 11 amino acids. V lost 5 bases and J lost 10, with 14 bases in between. In DNA form, the CDR3 reads TGCAGCGTTATTAGAACAGGGACCTACACCTTC. Encoded protein: CSVIRTGTYTF.

The sample holds a few counts of this clone. V usage is TRBV2 and J usage is TRBJ2-7; D possibly corresponds to TRBD1 (6 bases). The CDR3 is 18 amino acids. V dropped 0 bases and J dropped 3 bases, with 21 bases sitting between them. From germline, CDR1 is SNHLY and CDR2 FYNNEI. The DNA for the CDR3 is TGTGCCAGCAGTGAAGCCGACAGGTTGGGTAAAGGGGACTACGAGCAGTACTTC. Protein sequence: CASSEADRLGKGDYEQYF.

To note about this clone: The same CDR3 also results from other DNA sequences found in this sample. This chain uses TRBV5-6 with TRBJ1-1, with D maybe TRBD1 (6 bases). The CDR3 extends over 12 amino acids. The germline V gene encodes CDR1 SGHDT and CDR2 YYEEEE. V lost 5 bases, J lost 5 bases, and 10 bases lay in between. The chain's CDR3 is CASRGQSTEAFF. The CDR3 DNA is TGTGCCAGCAGGGGACAAAGTACTGAAGCTTTCTTT.

The gene calls are TRBV7-8 and TRBJ1-1; TRBD1 might be the D (6 bases). Germline V CDR1 and CDR2: SGHVS, FQNEAQ. The CDR3 contains 15 residues. V was cut by 3 bases and J by 2 bases, with 13 bases left in between. The chain's CDR3 is CASSFGTQDNTEAFF. CDR3 in DNA: TGTGCCAGCAGCTTCGGGACACAGGATAACACTGAAGCTTTCTTT.

The chain couples TRBV18 to TRBJ2-1; tentative D call: TRBD2 (5 bases). Trimming cost V 0 bases and J 10 bases, with 10 bases left between them. The CDR3 has 13 amino acids. The germline V gene has CDR1 KGHSH and CDR2 LQKENI. The CDR3 nucleotides read TGTGCCAGCTCACCACCACTAGTAGGCGAGCAGTTCTTC. Its translation: CASSPPLVGEQFF.

This clone occurred a few times. The gene calls are TRBV18 and TRBJ1-2, with unresolved D. CDR1 is KGHSH and CDR2 is LQKENI in the germline V gene. V was pared by 5 bases and J by 2 bases, with 15 bases between. The CDR3 consists of 15 residues. Here the CDR3 DNA reads TGTGCCAGCTCATCTGCTTTCGGAGAAAACTATGGCTACACCTTC. Its protein product is CASSSAFGENYGYTF.

The chain carries TRBV11-2 and TRBJ1-2; D might be TRBD1 (5 bases). Between the trimmed V and J ends, which lost 4 bases and 3 bases, there was a span of 15 bases. Looked up from germline, CDR1 is SGHAT and CDR2 is FQNNGV. The CDR3 runs to 15 residues. CDR3 loop: CASSSIRALDYGYTF. CDR3 bases: TGTGCCAGCAGCTCTATCAGGGCCTTGGACTATGGCTACACCTTC.

The rearrangement joins TRBV18 to TRBJ2-7; no clear D gene. V dropped 3 bases and J dropped 2 bases, with 11 bases sitting between them. Germline V gene sequence: CDR1 KGHSH, CDR2 LQKENI. This CDR3 has 14 residues. CDR3 nucleotides: TGTGCCAGCTCACCCCGCCTTACGGCCTACGAGCAGTACTTC. The encoded protein is CASSPRLTAYEQYF.

A few counts support this clone. The V and J genes are TRBV7-2 and TRBJ2-1; 11 bases are shared with TRBD2. Germline lookup yields CDR1 SGHTA and CDR2 FQGNSA. This CDR3 spans 17 amino acids. With V trimmed by 4 bases and J by 7 bases, 12 bases remained unmatched. CDR3 nucleotide sequence: TGTGCCAGCAGCTACCTCCTGACTAGCGGGGCGGGAAATGAGCAGTTCTTC. It specifies CASSYLLTSGAGNEQFF.

The chain employs TRBV7-6 and TRBJ2-1; D unresolved. The CDR3 runs to 10 residues. V lost 5 bases and J 7 bases, leaving 3 bases between the germline ends. Germline V gene data show CDR1 as SGHVS and CDR2 as FNYEAQ. The CDR3 spells CASSQNEQFF. As DNA, the CDR3 is TGTGCCAGCAGCCAAAATGAGCAGTTCTTC.

This chain uses TRBV12-3 or TRBV12-4 with TRBJ2-7; weak D call: TRBD1 (5 bases). Trimming left V 3 bases short and J 6 bases short, with 9 bases between. The CDR3 sequence is 12 residues long. CDR3: CASSFSGSEQYF. The DNA for the CDR3 is TGTGCCAGCAGTTTTTCAGGGTCCGAGCAGTACTTC.

This chain uses TRBV6-6 with TRBJ2-7, with D possibly TRBD1 on 7 matching bases. CDR1 and CDR2 (germline): MNHNY, SVGAGI (reference sequence). The CDR3 is 14 residues long. Trimming shortened V by 2 bases and J by 3 bases, and 11 bases separated the two germline ends. The CDR3 DNA sequence: TGTGCCAGCAGTTACGCGGGACAGAGCTACGAGCAGTACTTC. As protein: CASSYAGQSYEQYF.

This clone was seen only once. V is TRBV30 and J is TRBJ2-3; maybe TRBD1 (6 bases). Germline V gives CDR1 GTSNPN, CDR2 SVGIG (reference sequence). The length of the CDR3 is 18 residues. The ends were cut back, 2 bases at V and 0 bases at J, with 21 bases in the middle. The CDR3 loop is CAWSPNRRNRASTDTQYF. The CDR3 nucleotides are TGTGCCTGGAGTCCAAACCGGAGGAACAGGGCTAGCACAGATACGCAGTATTTT.

This sequence joins TRBV18 and TRBJ1-2; 7 bases are shared with TRBD1. The germline CDR1 and CDR2 sequences are KGHSH and LQKENI. This CDR3 has 14 residues. The junction had 3 bases not matched to a gene; V was cut back by 1 base and J by 4 bases. The CDR3 protein is CASSPQGAIYGYTF. The CDR3 DNA reads TGTGCCAGCTCACCACAGGGGGCTATCTATGGCTACACCTTC.

This clone was counted a few times. V usage is TRBV6-5 and J usage is TRBJ1-1; D uncertain. CDR3 length equals 14 residues. The ends were cut back, 6 bases at V and 2 bases at J, with 13 bases in the middle. Germline assignment: CDR1 MNHEY and CDR2 SVGAGI. The CDR3 coding sequence is TGTGCCAGCAGCCCGGGTCCATTTAACACTGAAGCTTTCTTT. This gives the protein CASSPGPFNTEAFF.

The chain employs TRBV19 and TRBJ2-6; D ambiguous. CDR1 and CDR2 (germline): LNHDA, SQIVND (reference sequence). The CDR3 is made up of 14 amino acids. With 1 base removed from V and 2 bases from J, the gap between germline ends came to 3 bases. The CDR3 coding sequence is TGTGCCAGTAGTATAGCTGCTGGGGCCAACGTCCTGACTTTC. Translation gives CASSIAAGANVLTF.

As DNA, the CDR3 is TGTGCCATTACGACAGGGATGACTGAAGCTTTCTTT. Its translation is CAITTGMTEAFF. This rearrangement joins TRBV2 to TRBJ1-1, with 7 nucleotides matching TRBD1. The CDR3 loop spans 12 amino acids. The germline V gene encodes CDR1 SNHLY and CDR2 FYNNEI. The trim removed 10 bases at V and 5 bases at J, leaving 7 bases unmatched.

The rearrangement uses TRBV6-1 and TRBJ2-1; D not resolved. V dropped 3 bases and J dropped 0 bases, with 9 bases sitting between them. The germline V gene encodes CDR1 MNHNS and CDR2 SASEGT. CDR3 size: 15 residues. The CDR3: CASSETPSSYNEQFF. CDR3 bases: TGTGCCAGCAGTGAGACTCCTAGCTCCTACAATGAGCAGTTCTTC.

J is TRBJ2-1 and V is TRBV3-1 (or the pseudogene TRBV3-2); 12 bases are a match to TRBD2. The CDR3 has 17 residues. Trimming at V came to 1 base and at J to 7 bases, leaving 8 bases not matched to a gene. Germline loops: CDR1 LGHDT, CDR2 YNNKEL (reference sequence). The CDR3 DNA is TGTGCCAGCAGCCAAGGCCCCCTAGCGGGGGGGCTTAATGAGCAGTTCTTC. It yields the protein CASSQGPLAGGLNEQFF.

J is TRBJ1-1 and V is TRBV7-2; 7 positions agree with TRBD1. Germline V lookup: CDR1 SGHTA, CDR2 FQGNSA. The CDR3 totals 13 residues. V lost 7 bases, J lost 8 bases, and 10 bases stayed unmatched. CDR3 in DNA: TGTGCCAGCACCAGAGACAGGGAATCGGAAGCTTTCTTT. Protein: CASTRDRESEAFF.

The genes are TRBV30 and TRBJ2-7; TRBD2 is a possible D gene (5 bases). V lost 0 bases and J 2 bases, leaving 17 bases between the germline ends. The CDR3 length is 16 residues. CDR1 is GTSNPN, CDR2 SVGIG, per germline (reference sequence). CDR3: CAWSVRGPNPPYEQYF. The DNA of the CDR3 is TGTGCCTGGAGTGTACGGGGTCCCAATCCCCCCTACGAGCAGTACTTC.